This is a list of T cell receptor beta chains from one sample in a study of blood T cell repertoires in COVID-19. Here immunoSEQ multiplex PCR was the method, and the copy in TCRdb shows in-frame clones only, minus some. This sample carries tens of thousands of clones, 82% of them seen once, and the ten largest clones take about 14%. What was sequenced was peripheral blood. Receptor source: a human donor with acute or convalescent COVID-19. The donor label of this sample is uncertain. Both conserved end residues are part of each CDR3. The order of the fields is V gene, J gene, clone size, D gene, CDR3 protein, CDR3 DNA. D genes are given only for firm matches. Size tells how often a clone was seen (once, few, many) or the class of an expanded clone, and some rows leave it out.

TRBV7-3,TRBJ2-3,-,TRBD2,CASSLTLGTSQYF,TGTGCCAGCAGCTTAACGTTGGGGACTAGTCAGTATTTT
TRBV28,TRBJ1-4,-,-,CASSSGIEKLFF,TGTGCCAGCAGTTCGGGGATTGAAAAACTGTTTTTT
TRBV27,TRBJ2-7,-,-,CASRSSGGAVYEQYF,TGTGCCAGCAGATCCTCCGGAGGGGCCGTTTACGAGCAGTACTTC
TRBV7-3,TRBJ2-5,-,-,CASSLTSGAQETQYF,TGTGCCAGCAGCTTAACGTCTGGAGCCCAAGAGACCCAGTACTTC
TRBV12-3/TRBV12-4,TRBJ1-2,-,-,CASSLPERGYTF,TGTGCCAGCAGTCTGCCCGAGAGGGGCTACACCTTC
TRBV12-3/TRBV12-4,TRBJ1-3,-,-,CASSSGNTIYF,TGTGCCAGCAGCTCCGGAAACACCATATATTTT
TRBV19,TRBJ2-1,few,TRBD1,CASSTQQGNEQFF,TGTGCCAGTAGTACCCAACAGGGGAATGAGCAGTTCTTC
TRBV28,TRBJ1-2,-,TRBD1,CASSSQGALFGGYTF,TGTGCCAGCAGTTCACAGGGGGCGCTCTTTGGGGGCTACACCTTC
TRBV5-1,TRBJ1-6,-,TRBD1,CASSFSGTDNSPLHF,TGCGCCAGCAGCTTCTCCGGGACAGATAATTCACCCCTCCACTTT
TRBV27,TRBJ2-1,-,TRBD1,CASSLGTGVFNEQFF,TGTGCCAGCAGTTTAGGGACAGGGGTTTTCAATGAGCAGTTCTTC
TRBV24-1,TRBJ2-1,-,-,CATSDLGLRRGIHEQFF,TGTGCCACCAGTGATTTAGGGCTACGAAGAGGGATCCATGAGCAGTTCTTC
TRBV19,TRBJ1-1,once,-,CASSPFGESTEAFF,TGTGCCAGTAGTCCTTTTGGGGAGAGCACTGAAGCTTTCTTT
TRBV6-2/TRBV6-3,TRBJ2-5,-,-,CASSYGRGRQETQYF,TGTGCCAGCAGTTACGGGCGGGGCCGGCAAGAGACCCAGTACTTC
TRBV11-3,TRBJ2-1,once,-,CASSLQPGTPLGNEQFF,TGTGCCAGCAGCCTCCAACCGGGGACTCCTCTGGGCAATGAGCAGTTCTTC
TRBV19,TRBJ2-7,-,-,CASSNTASYEQYF,TGTGCCAGTAGTAACACAGCTTCCTACGAGCAGTACTTC
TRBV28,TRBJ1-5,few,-,CASSLSGGFQPQHF,TGTGCCAGCAGTTTATCGGGGGGGTTTCAGCCCCAGCATTTT
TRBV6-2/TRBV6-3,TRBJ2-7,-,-,CASSQPTGFYEQYF,TGTGCCAGCAGTCAACCCACAGGTTTCTACGAGCAGTACTTC
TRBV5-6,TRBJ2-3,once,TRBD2,CASSLGGGGTDTQYF,TGTGCCAGCAGCTTGGGCGGGGGGGGCACAGATACGCAGTATTTT
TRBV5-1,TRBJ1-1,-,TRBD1,CASSWTGDPTGNTEAFF,TGCGCCAGCAGCTGGACAGGGGACCCGACCGGGAACACTGAAGCTTTCTTT
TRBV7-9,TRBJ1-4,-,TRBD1,CASSPGTGGTEKLFF,TGTGCCAGCAGCCCCGGGACAGGGGGTACAGAAAAACTGTTTTTT
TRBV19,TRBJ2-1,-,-,CASSIQGGGPSYNEQFF,TGTGCCAGTAGTATTCAGGGTGGCGGACCATCCTACAATGAGCAGTTCTTC
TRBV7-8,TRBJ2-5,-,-,CASSFRVQETQYF,TGTGCCAGCAGCTTCAGGGTCCAAGAGACCCAGTACTTC
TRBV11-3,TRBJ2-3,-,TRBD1,CASSPPSGGADTQYF,TGTGCCAGCAGCCCACCTTCAGGGGGAGCAGATACGCAGTATTTT
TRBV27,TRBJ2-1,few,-,CASSSREGYEQFF,TGTGCCAGCAGTTCCAGGGAAGGCTATGAGCAGTTCTTC
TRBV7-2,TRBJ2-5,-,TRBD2,CASSLGLAGGRETQYF,TGTGCCAGCAGCCTGGGACTAGCGGGGGGGCGAGAGACCCAGTACTTC
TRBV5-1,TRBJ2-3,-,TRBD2,CASSSLAGGSSTDTQYF,TGCGCCAGCAGCTCCCTAGCGGGGGGGTCCAGCACAGATACGCAGTATTTT
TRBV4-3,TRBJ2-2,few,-,CASSQDLYTHTGELFF,TGCGCCAGCAGCCAAGATCTGTACACCCACACCGGGGAGCTGTTTTTT
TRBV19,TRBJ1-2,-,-,CASSPHSPTVIRVSISYTF,TGTGCCAGTAGTCCCCACTCCCCGACAGTTATAAGGGTATCCATTAGCTACACCTTC
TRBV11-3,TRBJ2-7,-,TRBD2,CASSLNSFGTSGAYEQYF,TGTGCCAGCAGCTTAAACAGCTTTGGGACTAGCGGGGCGTACGAGCAGTACTTC
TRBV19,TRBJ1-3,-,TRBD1,CASATGMGNTIYF,TGTGCCAGTGCGACAGGGATGGGAAACACCATATATTTT
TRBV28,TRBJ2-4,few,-,CASSSGGTVAKNIQYF,TGTGCCAGCAGTTCAGGAGGGACGGTAGCCAAAAACATTCAGTACTTC
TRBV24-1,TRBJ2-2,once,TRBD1,CATSGTGVTGELFF,TGTGCCACCAGTGGGACAGGGGTGACCGGGGAGCTGTTTTTT
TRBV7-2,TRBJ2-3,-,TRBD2,CASSLESRGGVDTQYF,TGTGCCAGCAGCTTAGAATCGCGGGGGGGCGTAGATACGCAGTATTTT
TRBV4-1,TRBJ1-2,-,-,CASSPTAPYGYTF,TGCGCCAGCAGCCCGACAGCCCCCTATGGCTACACCTTC
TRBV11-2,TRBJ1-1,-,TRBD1,CASSLAGDRRGEAFF,TGTGCCAGCAGCTTAGCCGGGGACAGGCGGGGTGAAGCTTTCTTT
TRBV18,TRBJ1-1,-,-,CASSPLPSNTEAFF,TGTGCCAGCTCACCCCTTCCGTCGAACACTGAAGCTTTCTTT
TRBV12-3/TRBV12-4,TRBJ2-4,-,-,CASSEGAKNIQYF,TGTGCCAGCAGCGAGGGAGCCAAAAACATTCAGTACTTC
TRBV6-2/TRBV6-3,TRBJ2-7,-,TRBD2,CASSYMAGGNEQYF,TGTGCCAGCAGTTACATGGCGGGAGGCAACGAGCAGTACTTC
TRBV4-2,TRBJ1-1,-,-,CASSQVVVRKDTEAFF,TGTGCCAGCAGCCAAGTAGTGGTGCGGAAAGACACTGAAGCTTTCTTT
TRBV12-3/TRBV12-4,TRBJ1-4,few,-,CASSSNEKLFF,TGTGCCAGCAGCTCTAATGAAAAACTGTTTTTT
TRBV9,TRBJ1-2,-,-,CASSVGRGWANYGYTF,TGTGCCAGCAGCGTAGGGAGGGGTTGGGCTAACTATGGCTACACCTTC
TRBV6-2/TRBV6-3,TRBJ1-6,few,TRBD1,CASSYGAGGDNSPLHF,TGTGCCAGCAGTTACGGGGCAGGGGGCGACAATTCACCCCTCCACTTT
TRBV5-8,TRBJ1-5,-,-,CASSSFSNQPQHF,TGTGCCAGCAGCTCATTTAGCAATCAGCCCCAGCATTTT
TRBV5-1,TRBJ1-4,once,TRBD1,CASCRQGAEQEKLFF,TGCGCCAGCTGCCGACAGGGTGCGGAACAGGAAAAACTGTTTTTT
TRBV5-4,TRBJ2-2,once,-,CASSYQGVGTGELFF,TGTGCCAGCAGCTACCAAGGGGTGGGCACCGGGGAGCTGTTTTTT
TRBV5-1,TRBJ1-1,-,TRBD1,CASSSGQANTEAFF,TGCGCCAGCAGCTCGGGACAGGCCAACACTGAAGCTTTCTTT
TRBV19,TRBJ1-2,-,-,CASSITVAGGYTF,TGTGCCAGTAGTATAACGGTCGCGGGAGGCTACACCTTC
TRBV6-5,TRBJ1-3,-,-,CASRGLGNAGNTIYF,TGTGCCAGCAGGGGACTGGGGAACGCTGGAAACACCATATATTTT
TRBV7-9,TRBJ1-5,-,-,CASSSGQSNQPQHF,TGTGCCAGCAGCTCTGGACAGTCCAATCAGCCCCAGCATTTT
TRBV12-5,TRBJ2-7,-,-,CASGIRSSYEQYF,TGTGCTAGTGGAATAAGGAGCTCCTACGAGCAGTACTTC
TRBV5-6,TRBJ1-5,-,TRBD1,CASSLRTGRNQPQHF,TGTGCCAGCAGCTTGAGGACAGGAAGAAATCAGCCCCAGCATTTT
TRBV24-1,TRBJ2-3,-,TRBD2,CATSESPGLAGDPTDTQYF,TGTGCCACCAGTGAATCACCGGGACTAGCGGGGGACCCCACAGATACGCAGTATTTT
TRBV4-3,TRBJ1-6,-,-,CASSQDSRQVPDSPLHF,TGCGCCAGCAGCCAAGATTCGCGACAGGTACCGGATTCACCCCTCCACTTT
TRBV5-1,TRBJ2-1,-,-,CASSLGYKGDDEQFF,TGCGCCAGCAGCTTGGGATATAAGGGGGACGATGAGCAGTTCTTC
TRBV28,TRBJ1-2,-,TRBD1,CASRPNRQGLIYGYTF,TGTGCCAGCAGACCGAATAGACAGGGCCTCATCTATGGCTACACCTTC
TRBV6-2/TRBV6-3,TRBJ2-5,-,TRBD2,CASSYSISGAAETQYF,TGTGCCAGCAGTTACTCGATAAGCGGGGCCGCCGAGACCCAGTACTTC
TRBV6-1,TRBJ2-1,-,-,CASSDEVSGPYNEQFF,TGTGCCAGCAGTGACGAGGTGTCCGGCCCCTACAATGAGCAGTTCTTC
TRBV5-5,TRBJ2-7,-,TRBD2,CASSRGLAGSYEQYF,TGTGCCAGCAGCCGAGGACTAGCGGGGTCCTACGAGCAGTACTTC
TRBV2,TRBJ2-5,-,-,CASSAQETQYF,TGTGCCAGCAGTGCGCAAGAGACCCAGTACTTC
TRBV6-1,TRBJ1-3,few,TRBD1,CASSEGEGAYTIYF,TGTGCCAGCAGTGAAGGAGAGGGGGCTTACACCATATATTTT